This passage covers 14 T cell receptor beta chains from one sample sequenced in a study of CDR3 diversity in severe acne. MiXCR, applied by TCRdb to the PCR reads, yields one record per CDR3 protein. The data contain about 84,000 distinct CDR3 sequences, approximately 51% of them singletons. Sequencing was performed on blood. These TCRs come from a male donor in good health, without acne.

At least ten counts were recorded for this clonotype. The chain uses TRBV2 and TRBJ2-1; 9 bases align to TRBD2. Per the germline V gene, CDR1 is SNHLY and CDR2 is FYNNEI. V dropped 6 bases and J dropped 8; count of bases not matched to a gene: 14. The CDR3 spans 16 residues. The CDR3 nucleotides read TGTGCCAGCAGCTCCGGTTTTACTAGCGGGTTTGATGAGCAGTTCTTC. This codes for CASSSGFTSGFDEQFF.

By its share, this clonotype is medium-sized. The V call is TRBV25-1, the J call TRBJ2-7, with D uncertain. The CDR3 is 13 residues long. Germline values: CDR1 MGHDK, CDR2 SYGVNS. The V end lost 5 bases, the J end lost 0 bases, and 8 bases lay between the germline ends. CDR3 protein: CASSQTVSYEQYF. As DNA, the CDR3 is TGTGCCAGCAGTCAAACAGTCTCCTACGAGCAGTACTTC.

This clonotype has a count of ten or more. The chain recombines TRBV2 with TRBJ1-1; no clear D gene. Trimming removed 6 bases at V and 1 base at J, with 12 bases between. CDR1 and CDR2 (germline): SNHLY, FYNNEI. The CDR3 runs to 14 residues. CDR3 nucleotide sequence: TGTGCCAGCAGGAATGTCGGGCGGAACACTGAAGCTTTCTTT. This sequence encodes CASRNVGRNTEAFF.

The rearrangement joins TRBV7-9 to TRBJ1-5; no clear D gene. V was cut by 5 bases and J by 2 bases, with 7 bases left in between. Germline V CDR1 and CDR2: SEHNR, FQNEAQ (reference sequence). This CDR3 is built from 13 residues. The CDR3: CASSREGNQPQHF. In nucleotides, the CDR3 is TGTGCCAGCAGCCGGGAGGGCAATCAGCCCCAGCATTTT.

This clonotype came up many times. The chain recombines TRBV2 with TRBJ1-1, with no clear D. Germline V gene data show CDR1 as SNHLY and CDR2 as FYNNEI. V lost 3 bases and J 0 bases, leaving 11 bases between the germline ends. The CDR3 extends over 15 amino acids. CDR3 nucleotide sequence: TGTGCCAGCAGTGAGAGGTTGTGGATGAACACTGAAGCTTTCTTT. The encoded protein is CASSERLWMNTEAFF.

The genes are TRBV7-3 and TRBJ1-5, with TRBD1 matching over 9 bases. The ends lost 5 bases at V and 0 bases at J; junction bases unmatched: 2. This CDR3 region has 15 residues. Germline CDR1 is SGHTA and CDR2 is FQGTGA. As DNA, the CDR3 is TGTGCCAGCAGCGGACAGGGGAGTAGCAATCAGCCCCAGCATTTT. This sequence encodes CASSGQGSSNQPQHF.

This clonotype was detected only a few times. The V and J genes are TRBV20-1 and TRBJ2-5, with a possible D match to TRBD2 (5 bases). V was shortened by 3 bases and J by 1 base, with 12 bases between the two germline ends. The germline gives CDR1 DFQATT, CDR2 SNEGSKA (reference sequence). The CDR3 extends over 14 amino acids. The DNA for the CDR3 is TGCAGTGCTAGGGGAGTGAGGGCCCAAGAGACCCAGTACTTC. This sequence encodes CSARGVRAQETQYF.

This clonotype was observed a few times. The V gene is TRBV24-1, the J gene TRBJ2-3, with D perhaps matching TRBD1 or TRBD2 (5 bases each). This CDR3 is 16 amino acids long. Germline assignment: CDR1 KGHDR and CDR2 SFDVKD. V was shortened by 0 bases and J by 4 bases, with 13 bases between the two germline ends. DNA of the CDR3: TGTGCCACCAGTGATTTGAGAGGGGCCGGATCAGATACGCAGTATTTT. As protein: CATSDLRGAGSDTQYF.

This clonotype has just one count. V is TRBV25-1 and J is TRBJ1-1; unclear D gene. CDR3 size: 14 residues. Germline CDR1 and CDR2: MGHDK and SYGVNS. V dropped 5 bases and J dropped 1 base, with 11 bases sitting between them. DNA of the CDR3: TGTGCCAGCAGTTTATTGGAGGAGAACACTGAAGCTTTCTTT. Translated: CASSLLEENTEAFF.

The rearrangement links TRBV5-1 to TRBJ1-2; D remains ambiguous. This CDR3 comprises 17 residues. V was shortened by 2 bases and J by 4 bases, with 21 bases between the two germline ends. Germline V gene lookup returns CDR1 SGHRS and CDR2 YFSETQ. CDR3 coding DNA: TGCGCCAGCAGCTTAACGCCGATGGAGGCAGGCGCCTATGGCTACACCTTC. It encodes CASSLTPMEAGAYGYTF.

This clonotype was counted once. A much larger clone is a single base away; this may be a read error. The CDR3 bases are TGTGCCACCAGTTACGGGACAGGAGAAGAGGCCCAGTACTTC. Translated: CATSYGTGEEAQYF. The genes are TRBV15 and TRBJ2-5; 8 bases are a match to TRBD1. CDR1 is LNHNV, CDR2 YYDKDF, per germline (reference sequence). The CDR3 contains 14 residues.

The chain uses TRBV10-3 and TRBJ1-4, with D possibly matching TRBD1 (5 bases). The CDR3 length is 15 residues. Trimming took 6 bases from V and 0 from J, leaving 11 bases between them. Germline CDR1 is ENHRY and CDR2 is SYGVKD. CDR3 region: CAIRGTDATNEKLFF. CDR3 nucleotide sequence: TGTGCCATCAGGGGGACGGATGCAACTAATGAAAAACTGTTTTTT.

This clonotype was observed a few times. The rearrangement uses TRBV5-1 and TRBJ2-7; D is uncertain. CDR1 and CDR2 from the germline V gene are SGHRS and YFSETQ. V was trimmed by 3 bases and J by 2 bases, leaving 3 bases between them. The length of the CDR3 is 11 residues. The CDR3 reads CASSSTYEQYF. The CDR3 region has the DNA TGCGCCAGCAGCTCAACCTACGAGCAGTACTTC. The full variable domain, completed using reference TRBV5-1 and TRBJ2-7, is KAGVTQTPRYLIKTRGQQVTLSCSPISGHRSVSWYQQTPGQGLQFLFEYFSETQRNKGNFPGRFSGRQFSNSRSEMNVSTLELGDSALYLCASSSTYEQYFGPGTRLTVT.

The gene calls are TRBV7-2 and TRBJ1-2; D may be TRBD1 (6 bases). Germline values: CDR1 SGHTA, CDR2 FQGNSA. V was pared by 1 base and J by 3 bases, with 9 bases between. The CDR3 loop spans 14 amino acids. The CDR3 loop is CASSLEQGYYGYTF. In DNA, the CDR3 is TGTGCCAGCAGCTTAGAACAGGGATACTATGGCTACACCTTC. The full variable domain, its missing parts supplied by reference TRBV7-2 and TRBJ1-2, is GAGVSQSPSNKVTEKGKDVELRCDPISGHTALYWYRQSLGQGLEFLIYFQGNSAPDKSGLPSDRFSAERTGGSVSTLTIQRTQQEDSAVYLCASSLEQGYYGYTFGSGTRLTVV.